The 32 T cell receptor beta chains below were found in one sample sequenced in a study of shared clonotypes between healthy human individuals. The assay was immunoSEQ multiplex PCR, and TCRdb's table has in-frame clones only and misses some. The table records 450,000 to 500,000 clones, around 80% of them present only once. The material sequenced was PBMCs. Receptors were obtained from a woman in her thirties or forties in good health. Some clones in this sample may be carry-over from other donors' samples.

The chain uses TRBV4-3 and TRBJ2-7; D not certain. V lost 3 bases and J lost 4, with 10 bases in between. From germline, CDR1 is LGHNA and CDR2 YSLEER. There are 13 residues in the CDR3. The CDR3 here is CASSQEAMYEQYF. CDR3 bases: TGCGCCAGCAGCCAGGAAGCGATGTACGAGCAGTACTTC.

This clone has more than one count but fewer than ten. V usage is TRBV10-1 and J usage is TRBJ1-2; no clear D. The CDR3 is made up of 14 amino acids. Germline V gives CDR1 WNHNN, CDR2 SYGVQD (reference sequence). Trimming shortened V by 0 bases and J by 9 bases, and 14 bases separated the two germline ends. For the CDR3, the DNA is TGCGCCAGCAGTGAGTCTCTTCACAATGGTCGCTACACCTTC. It codes for CASSESLHNGRYTF.

This rearrangement joins TRBV30 to TRBJ2-5; 7 bases map to TRBD2. The tail of the sequence fits TRBJ2-7 better, so the J call may be wrong. The CDR3 contains 13 residues. CDR1 is GTSNPN and CDR2 is SVGIG in the germline V gene (reference sequence). Here the CDR3 DNA reads TGTGCCTGGAGTAAGACTAGCTCCCTCGAGCAGTACTTC. This sequence encodes CAWSKTSSLEQYF.

This sequence joins TRBV15 and TRBJ2-7; weak D call: TRBD1 (6 bases). This CDR3 is 14 amino acids long. Trimming shortened V by 0 bases and J by 4 bases, and 10 bases separated the two germline ends. In germline, CDR1 is LNHNV, CDR2 YYDKDF (reference sequence). The CDR3 DNA follows: TGTGCCACCAGCAGAGACAGGGGTTGGTACGAGCAGTACTTC. This gives the protein CATSRDRGWYEQYF.

The chain employs TRBV25-1 and TRBJ2-1; the match to TRBD1 covers 8 bases. Germline assignment: CDR1 MGHDK and CDR2 SYGVNS. V lost 8 bases and J lost 0; bases outside the gene matches: 3. CDR3 size: 14 residues. CDR3: CASHGQGSYNEQFF. The DNA for the CDR3 is TGTGCCAGCCATGGACAGGGCTCCTACAATGAGCAGTTCTTC. The whole variable domain, remainder taken from reference TRBV25-1 and TRBJ2-1, is EADIYQTPRYLVIGTGKKITLECSQTMGHDKMYWYQQDPGMELHLIHYSYGVNSTEKGDLSSESTVSRIRTEHFPLTLESARPSHTSQYLCASHGQGSYNEQFFGPGTRLTVL.

V and J are TRBV5-1 and TRBJ2-1, with TRBD1 matching 9 bases. Germline assignment: CDR1 SGHRS and CDR2 YFSETQ. Trimming cost V 2 bases and J 10 bases; bases outside gene matches: 4. This CDR3 is built from 13 residues. Here the CDR3 reads CASSLQTGGEQFF. The DNA of the CDR3 is TGCGCCAGCAGCTTACAAACAGGGGGCGAGCAGTTCTTC.

This chain joins TRBV6-5 and TRBJ1-6; 10 bases are shared with TRBD1. V was clipped by 6 bases and J by 13 bases; unmatched bases: 9. CDR3 length: 14 amino acids. CDR1 MNHEY and CDR2 SVGAGI come from the germline V gene. CDR3 DNA sequence: TGTGCCAGCAGCCCGGGACAGGGGCAAACGCCCCTCCACTTT. It codes for CASSPGQGQTPLHF.

This clone has a handful of counts. The chain combines TRBV4-3 with TRBJ1-3; D gene ambiguous. V lost 1 base and J 4 bases, leaving 5 bases between the germline ends. The CDR3 has 13 amino acids. Germline V gene lookup returns CDR1 LGHNA and CDR2 YSLEER. CDR3 in amino acids: CASSQVRGNTIYF. The CDR3 DNA sequence: TGCGCCAGCAGCCAAGTTCGGGGAAACACCATATATTTT.

This clone was detected once. The chain has TRBV7-9 and TRBJ2-1; perhaps TRBD2 as D (6 bases). The CDR3 length is 18 residues. Germline V gene data show CDR1 as SEHNR and CDR2 as FQNEAQ (reference sequence). The V gene lost 5 bases and the J gene lost 0 bases, with 20 bases spanning the gap. For the CDR3, the DNA is TGTGCCAGCAGCCCAACCCCCCCGTCGGGGGACTCCTACAATGAGCAGTTCTTC. Translated, it gives CASSPTPPSGDSYNEQFF.

V is TRBV4-2 and J is TRBJ2-3; 13 bases are shared with TRBD2. This CDR3 has 17 amino acids. CDR1 and CDR2 from the germline V gene are LGHNA and YNFKEQ. V lost 0 bases and J lost 6; bases outside the gene matches: 6. The CDR3 loop reads CASSQDRTSGSLDTQYF. CDR3 nucleotide sequence: TGTGCCAGCAGCCAAGATAGGACTAGCGGGAGTCTTGATACGCAGTATTTT.

The chain combines TRBV7-9 with TRBJ1-4; D is unresolved. In germline, CDR1 is SEHNR, CDR2 FQNEAQ (reference sequence). V was trimmed by 2 bases and J by 5 bases, leaving 6 bases between them. This CDR3 has 13 amino acids. Here the CDR3 reads CASSLRYNEKLFF. In nucleotides, the CDR3 is TGTGCCAGCAGCTTAAGGTACAATGAAAAACTGTTTTTT. Based on the CDR3 plus reference TRBV7-9 and TRBJ1-4, the full variable domain is DTGVSQNPRHKITKRGQNVTFRCDPISEHNRLYWYRQTLGQGPEFLTYFQNEAQLEKSRLLSDRFSAERPKGSFSTLEIQRTEQGDSAMYLCASSLRYNEKLFFGSGTQLSVL.

The rearrangement links TRBV2 to TRBJ2-1, with D perhaps matching TRBD1 (6 bases). The CDR3 is 17 residues long. The V end was cut by 8 bases, the J end by 4 bases, with 24 bases between. CDR1 is SNHLY, CDR2 FYNNEI, per germline. The CDR3 coding sequence is TGTGCCAGCGGCCCCATAGACTGGGCAGGGGAGTACAATGAGCAGTTCTTC. It yields the protein CASGPIDWAGEYNEQFF.

V gene TRBV7-3 combines with J gene TRBJ2-2; 8 bases map to TRBD2. Germline-derived CDR1 and CDR2 are SGHTA and FQGTGA. The CDR3 runs to 15 residues. Unmatched junction bases numbered 2, after V lost 5 bases and J lost 0 bases. In DNA, the CDR3 is TGTGCCAGCAGCCGTAGCGGGACGAACACCGGGGAGCTGTTTTTT. As protein: CASSRSGTNTGELFF.

J is TRBJ2-2 and V is TRBV7-2, with 8 bases fitting TRBD2. Germline CDR1 SGHTA, CDR2 FQGNSA. This CDR3 is 15 amino acids long. The V gene end was trimmed by 5 bases and the J gene end by 5 bases; junction bases not matched to a gene: 7. This chain's CDR3 is CASSVSGSVTGELFF. CDR3 sequence (DNA): TGTGCCAGCAGCGTCAGCGGGAGCGTTACCGGGGAGCTGTTTTTT.

The genes are TRBV7-9 and TRBJ2-7; D may match TRBD1 or TRBD2 (5 bases each). The CDR3 is made up of 13 amino acids. CDR1 is SEHNR, CDR2 FQNEAQ, per germline (reference sequence). V shed 5 bases and J shed 3 bases, with 11 bases lying between them. Here the CDR3 reads CASSKGTYYEQYF. The DNA of the CDR3 is TGTGCCAGCAGCAAAGGGACGTACTACGAGCAGTACTTC.

The chain recombines TRBV27 with TRBJ2-3; 7 bases map to TRBD2. Germline CDR1 reads MNHEY; CDR2 reads SMNVEV (reference sequence). This CDR3 is built from 16 residues. With 10 bases clipped from V and 2 bases from J, the junction kept 15 bases outside the gene matches. As DNA, the CDR3 is TGTGCCACCAGAGGGGCGGGAGCCAGGGACACAGATACGCAGTATTTT. It is translated as CATRGAGARDTDTQYF.

The chain recombines TRBV27 with TRBJ1-2, with 12 nucleotides matching TRBD1. There are 17 residues in the CDR3. With V trimmed by 5 bases and J by 4 bases, 11 bases remained unmatched. From germline, CDR1 is MNHEY and CDR2 SMNVEV (reference sequence). CDR3 nucleotide sequence: TGTGCCAGCAGTCCGTCCCGGGACAGGGGGCTGCGCTATGGCTACACCTTC. Amino acid sequence: CASSPSRDRGLRYGYTF.

The chain recombines TRBV19 with TRBJ2-2; 7 nucleotides align to TRBD1. The CDR3 contains 15 residues. Germline trimming cut 6 bases from V and 0 bases from J; bases unmatched to any gene: 4. Germline CDR1 and CDR2: LNHDA and SQIVND (reference sequence). The CDR3 sequence is CASRTGTANTGELFF. The CDR3 DNA sequence: TGTGCCAGTAGGACAGGGACAGCGAACACCGGGGAGCTGTTTTTT.

The chain combines TRBV15 with TRBJ1-3; D is unresolved. CDR1 LNHNV and CDR2 YYDKDF come from the germline V gene (reference sequence). The CDR3 runs 12 residues. The V gene lost 8 bases and the J gene lost 4 bases, with 9 bases spanning the gap. The CDR3 sequence: CATGGSGNTIYF. In DNA form, the CDR3 reads TGTGCCACCGGTGGCTCCGGAAACACCATATATTTT.

The CDR3 bases are TGTGCCAGCAGCCCCCGGACTAGCGGGATCGGGGAGACCCAGTACTTC. Amino acid sequence: CASSPRTSGIGETQYF. The chain is built from TRBV9 and TRBJ2-5; the match to TRBD2 covers 12 bases. Trimming cost V 4 bases and J 5 bases; bases outside gene matches: 9. This CDR3 spans 16 amino acids. Germline CDR1 reads SGDLS; CDR2 reads YYNGEE. The full variable domain, with the rest looked up from reference TRBV9 and TRBJ2-5, is DSGVTQTPKHLITATGQRVTLRCSPRSGDLSVYWYQQSLDQGLQFLIQYYNGEERAKGNILERFSAQQFPDLHSELNLSSLELGDSALYFCASSPRTSGIGETQYFGPGTRLLVL.

V is TRBV2 and J is TRBJ2-3; 13 bases align to TRBD2. Germline loops: CDR1 SNHLY, CDR2 FYNNEI. The CDR3 extends over 15 amino acids. V shed 8 bases and J 1 base; nucleotides not matched to a gene: 3. The CDR3 region has the DNA TGTGCCAGCCTCGGACTAGCGGGAGGCACAGATACGCAGTATTTT. Translating gives CASLGLAGGTDTQYF. The complete variable domain, with remaining parts taken from reference TRBV2 and TRBJ2-3, reads EPEVTQTPSHQVTQMGQEVILRCVPISNHLYFYWYRQILGQKVEFLVSFYNNEISEKSEIFDDQFSVERPDGSNFTLKIRSTKLEDSAMYFCASLGLAGGTDTQYFGPGTRLTVL.

This chain joins TRBV7-9 and TRBJ1-5; 8 bases fit TRBD1. The CDR3 runs to 15 residues. Germline values: CDR1 SEHNR, CDR2 FQNEAQ (reference sequence). V lost 5 bases, J lost 6 bases, and 9 bases stayed unmatched. The CDR3 nucleotides are TGTGCCAGCAGCCCTGGGACAGGAAGAAGTCAGCCCCAGCATTTT. Protein product: CASSPGTGRSQPQHF.

In this sample, this clone turned up many times. In DNA, the CDR3 is TGTGCCAGCGACGGGGACAGAAATCAGCCCCAGCATTTT. This codes for CASDGDRNQPQHF. The chain carries TRBV28 and TRBJ1-5; TRBD1 matches at 7 bases. The CDR3 has 13 residues. The V gene end was trimmed by 8 bases and the J gene end by 4 bases; junction bases not matched to a gene: 5. CDR1 is MDHEN and CDR2 is SYDVKM in the germline V gene.

CDR3 DNA: TGTGCCAGCAGCCCCCGGCATGAGCAGTTCTTC. It is translated as CASSPRHEQFF. This rearrangement joins TRBV13 to TRBJ2-1, with D unresolved. Germline CDR1 is PRHDT and CDR2 is FYEKMQ (reference sequence). The CDR3 covers 11 residues. Trimming cost V 5 bases and J 8 bases, with 7 bases left between them.

This CDR3 reads CATSRERTASGNTIYF. For the CDR3, the DNA is TGTGCCACCAGCAGAGAAAGGACAGCTTCTGGAAACACCATATATTTT. This chain links TRBV15 with TRBJ1-3; possible D gene TRBD1, 6 bases. The CDR3 has 16 residues. V lost 0 bases to trimming and J lost 1 base, with 10 bases between them. Germline-derived CDR1 and CDR2 are LNHNV and YYDKDF (reference sequence).

The chain employs TRBV5-1 and TRBJ1-2, with 10 bases that match TRBD1. Germline CDR1 and CDR2: SGHRS and YFSETQ. V lost 4 bases, J lost 8 bases, and 8 bases stayed unmatched. This CDR3 spans 14 amino acids. This CDR3 reads CASSLSDRGLGYTF. The CDR3 nucleotides are TGCGCCAGCAGCCTCTCAGACAGGGGGCTAGGCTACACCTTC.

In its sample, this clone was seen a few times. This chain uses TRBV25-1 with TRBJ1-5; maybe TRBD1 (5 bases). Germline CDR1 reads MGHDK; CDR2 reads SYGVNS. The germline V and J ends were trimmed by 7 bases and 7 bases, with 14 bases remaining between them. The CDR3 is made up of 13 amino acids. The CDR3 here is CASTPGGGQPQHF. The CDR3 nucleotides are TGTGCCAGCACTCCCGGCGGGGGACAGCCCCAGCATTTT.

This chain joins TRBV9 and TRBJ2-7; D possibly corresponds to TRBD2 (6 bases). The germline CDR1 and CDR2 sequences are SGDLS and YYNGEE. Trimming cost V 4 bases and J 6 bases, with 14 bases left between them. CDR3 length: 13 residues. Here the CDR3 DNA reads TGTGCCAGCAGCCTAAGGGGAGGCGGCGAGCAGTACTTC. It encodes CASSLRGGGEQYF.

There are a few counts of this clone. This rearrangement joins TRBV4-1 to TRBJ2-7, with TRBD1 matching 7 bases. CDR1 is MGHRA, CDR2 YSYEKL, per germline. The CDR3 has 18 residues. V was clipped by 0 bases and J by 0 bases; unmatched bases: 11. The DNA for the CDR3 is TGCGCCAGCAGCCAAGATACTTTTGAGGGGGCGGGCTCCTACGAGCAGTACTTC. The encoded protein is CASSQDTFEGAGSYEQYF.

The V and J genes are TRBV7-8 and TRBJ2-2, with D hard to call. CDR1 SGHVS and CDR2 FQNEAQ come from the germline V gene. The ends were cut back, 3 bases at V and 8 bases at J, with 13 bases in the middle. There are 14 residues in the CDR3. The CDR3 DNA reads as TGTGCCAGCAGCTTCGGTAATACAGCAGGGGAGCTGTTTTTT. Protein sequence: CASSFGNTAGELFF.

V and J are TRBV7-2 and TRBJ2-3; D possibly corresponds to TRBD2 (6 bases). CDR1 and CDR2 (germline): SGHTA, FQGNSA. There are 16 residues in the CDR3. Trimming cost V 2 bases and J 2 bases, with 14 bases left between them. The CDR3 bases are TGTGCCAGCAGCTTAAGGTGGGGGGTAATCACAGATACGCAGTATTTT. This sequence encodes CASSLRWGVITDTQYF.

V usage is TRBV4-2 and J usage is TRBJ2-7, with D possibly TRBD2 on 6 matching bases. Per the germline V gene, CDR1 is LGHNA and CDR2 is YNFKEQ. The CDR3 runs 17 residues. V was shortened by 2 bases and J by 6 bases, with 23 bases between the two germline ends. CDR3 DNA: TGTGCCAGCAGCCAACCCCCACTAGCCTCGGAGGTCCCCGAGCAGTACTTC. It is translated as CASSQPPLASEVPEQYF.